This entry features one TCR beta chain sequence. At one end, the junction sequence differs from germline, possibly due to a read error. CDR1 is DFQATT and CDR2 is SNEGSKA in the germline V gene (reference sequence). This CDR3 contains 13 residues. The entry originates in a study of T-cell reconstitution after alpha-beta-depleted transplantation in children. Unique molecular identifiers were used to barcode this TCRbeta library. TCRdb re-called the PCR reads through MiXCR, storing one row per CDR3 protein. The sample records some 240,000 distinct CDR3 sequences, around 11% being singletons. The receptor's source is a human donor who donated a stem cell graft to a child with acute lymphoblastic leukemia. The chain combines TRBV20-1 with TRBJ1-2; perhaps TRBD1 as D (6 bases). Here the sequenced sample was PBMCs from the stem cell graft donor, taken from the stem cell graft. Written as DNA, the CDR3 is TGCTGTGCTAGAAGGGGGGGGAGCTATGGCTACACCTTC. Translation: CCARRGGSYGYTF.